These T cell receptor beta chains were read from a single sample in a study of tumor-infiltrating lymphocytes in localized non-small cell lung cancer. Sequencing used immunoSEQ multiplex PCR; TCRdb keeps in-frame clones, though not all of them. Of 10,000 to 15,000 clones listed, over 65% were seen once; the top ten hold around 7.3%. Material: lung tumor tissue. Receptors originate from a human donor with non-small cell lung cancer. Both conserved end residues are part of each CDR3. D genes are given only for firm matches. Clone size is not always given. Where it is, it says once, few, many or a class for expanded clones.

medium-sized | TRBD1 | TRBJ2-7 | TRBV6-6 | CASKPGQGNNEQYF | TGTGCCAGCAAGCCGGGACAGGGTAATAACGAGCAGTACTTC
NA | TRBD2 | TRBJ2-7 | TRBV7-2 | CASRTSGGSYEQYF | TGTGCCAGCAGGACTAGCGGAGGCTCCTACGAGCAGTACTTC
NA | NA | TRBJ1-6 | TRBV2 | CASKEGGRGSPLHF | TGTGCCAGCAAGGAAGGGGGGCGAGGTTCACCCCTCCACTTT
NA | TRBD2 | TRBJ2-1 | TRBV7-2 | CASSQLAGGADNEQFF | TGTGCCAGCAGCCAACTAGCGGGGGGGGCCGACAATGAGCAGTTCTTC
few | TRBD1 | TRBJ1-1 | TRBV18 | CASSHGQGAFTEAFF | TGTGCCAGCTCCCACGGACAGGGGGCCTTCACTGAAGCTTTCTTT
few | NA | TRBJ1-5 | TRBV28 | CASSLSWGGGDSNQPQHF | TGTGCCAGCAGTTTATCTTGGGGTGGTGGGGATAGCAATCAGCCCCAGCATTTT
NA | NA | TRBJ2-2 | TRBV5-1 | CASSLEFGYGELFF | TGCGCCAGCAGCTTGGAGTTCGGCTACGGGGAGCTGTTTTTT
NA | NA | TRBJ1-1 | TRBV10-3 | CAISVEGTVNTEAFF | TGTGCCATCAGCGTAGAGGGGACGGTGAACACTGAAGCTTTCTTT
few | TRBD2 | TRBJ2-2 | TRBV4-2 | CASSFGLEGTGELFF | TGTGCCAGCAGCTTCGGACTAGAGGGAACCGGGGAGCTGTTTTTT
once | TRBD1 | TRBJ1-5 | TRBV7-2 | CASSFYRGGQPQHF | TGTGCCAGCAGCTTTTACAGGGGTGGACAGCCCCAGCATTTT
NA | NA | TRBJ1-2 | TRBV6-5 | CASSYSADVDYGYTF | TGTGCCAGCAGTTACTCGGCTGACGTAGACTATGGCTACACCTTC
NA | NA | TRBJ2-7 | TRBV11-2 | CASSLEGREQYF | TGTGCCAGCAGCTTAGAGGGCCGCGAGCAGTACTTC
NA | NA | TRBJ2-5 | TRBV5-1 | CASGRGSQETQYF | TGCGCCAGCGGACGGGGTAGTCAAGAGACCCAGTACTTC
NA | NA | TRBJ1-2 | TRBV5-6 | CASSFLGEVGYTF | TGTGCCAGCAGCTTTTTGGGCGAGGTTGGCTACACCTTC
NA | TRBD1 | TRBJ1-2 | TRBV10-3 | CAISDSAGQGDYGYTF | TGTGCCATCAGTGATTCGGCGGGACAGGGCGACTATGGCTACACCTTC
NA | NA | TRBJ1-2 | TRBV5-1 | CASSLGPTPNYGYTF | TGCGCCAGCAGCTTGGGTCCGACCCCTAACTATGGCTACACCTTC
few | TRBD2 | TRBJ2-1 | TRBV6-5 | CASRGEGHNEQFF | TGTGCCAGCAGGGGGGAGGGCCACAATGAGCAGTTCTTC
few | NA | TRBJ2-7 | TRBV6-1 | CATVEQYF | TGTGCCACCGTCGAGCAGTACTTC
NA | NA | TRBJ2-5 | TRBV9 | CASSVGLRETQYF | TGTGCCAGCAGCGTGGGCCTAAGAGAGACCCAGTACTTC
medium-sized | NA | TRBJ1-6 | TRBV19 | CASSIANSPLHF | TGTGCCAGTAGTATCGCCAATTCACCCCTCCACTTT
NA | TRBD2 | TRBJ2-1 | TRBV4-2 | CASSRLLAGEGNEQFF | TGTGCCAGCAGCCGCCTCCTAGCGGGAGAAGGGAATGAGCAGTTCTTC
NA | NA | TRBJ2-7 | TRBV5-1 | CASSTGTNTRASYEQYF | TGCGCCAGCAGCACGGGGACAAACACTAGAGCATCCTACGAGCAGTACTTC
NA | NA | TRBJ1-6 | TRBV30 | CAWRGGAAASYNSPLHF | TGTGCCTGGAGGGGGGGGGCCGCAGCCTCCTATAATTCACCCCTCCACTTT
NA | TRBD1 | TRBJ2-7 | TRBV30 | CAWSRGLGTVSSYEQYF | TGTGCCTGGAGCCGCGGTCTGGGGACAGTCTCTTCCTACGAGCAGTACTTC
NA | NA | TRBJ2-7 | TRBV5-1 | CASRRTGTPSFYEQYF | TGCGCCAGCAGACGTACCGGGACACCTAGCTTCTACGAGCAGTACTTC
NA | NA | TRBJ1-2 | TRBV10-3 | CAISESSGSVYGYTF | TGTGCCATCAGTGAGTCGTCGGGGTCGGTATATGGCTACACCTTC
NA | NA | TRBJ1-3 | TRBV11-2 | CASSLSLDTIYF | TGTGCCAGCAGCTTATCTTTAGACACCATATATTTT
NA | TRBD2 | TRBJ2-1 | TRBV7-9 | CASSLDSVGGLAINEQFF | TGTGCCAGCAGCTTAGATAGCGTCGGGGGACTAGCGATCAATGAGCAGTTCTTC
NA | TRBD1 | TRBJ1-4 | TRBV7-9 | CASSLKGDRNEKLFF | TGTGCCAGCAGCTTAAAGGGGGACAGAAATGAAAAACTGTTTTTT